The next 3 T cell receptor beta chains were all read from a single sample in a study of molecular identifiers for immune sequencing clone quantification. In TCRdb, the PCR reads were re-called with MiXCR into one record per CDR3 protein. The sample has 40,000 to 65,000 distinct CDR3 sequences, about a third seen once. The sequencing sample was made of naive CD8+ T cells from blood, with Jurkat cell RNA spiked in. Specified subset: FACS-sorted CD8+CD4-CCR7+CD45RA+ naive T cells. The source of these receptors is a human donor in good health. Some libraries in this study had Jurkat cell RNA spiked in.

V gene TRBV4-3 combines with J gene TRBJ2-1; 7 bases match TRBD2. The V and J ends lost 1 base and 2 bases, in that order; junction bases with no gene match: 5. Germline V gives CDR1 LGHNA, CDR2 YSLEER. This CDR3 contains 16 residues. The CDR3 nucleotides are TGCGCCAGCAGCCAAGGGGAGGGAGGCGCCTACAATGAGCAGTTCTTC. Its translation is CASSQGEGGAYNEQFF.

This clonotype has a single count. A clone one base away is much larger, so this may be a read error. This chain links TRBV7-6 with TRBJ2-5; 12 bases line up with TRBD2. The V segment lost 1 base and the J segment 0 bases; nucleotides outside the gene matches: 6. The germline CDR1 and CDR2 sequences are SGHVS and FNYEAQ. The CDR3 spans 18 residues. The CDR3 nucleotides are TGTGCCAGCAGCTTAGAAGACGGACTAGCGGGAAACCAAGAGACCCAGTACTTC. This sequence encodes CASSLEDGLAGNQETQYF.

This clonotype has a count of ten or more. The chain combines TRBV29-1 with TRBJ2-3; D is unclear. This CDR3 region has 10 residues. Germline V gives CDR1 SQVTM, CDR2 ANQGSEA. Trimming left V 5 bases short and J 5 bases short, with 5 bases between. The CDR3 is CSVMGDTQYF. In DNA form, the CDR3 reads TGCAGCGTTATGGGAGATACGCAGTATTTT.